These 11 T cell receptor beta chains were sequenced from one sample in a study of T cells in Graves' hyperthyroidism and ophthalmopathy. Amplification of TCR beta CDR3 regions was performed using RNA transcripts as template. When the TCR CDR3 underwent first-round RT-PCR, the HTBI primer set was used. A single record per CDR3 protein comes from TCRdb applying MiXCR to the multiplex PCR reads. The sample consists of 450,000 to 550,000 distinct CDR3 sequences, around 22% of them appearing once. The specimen was blood. These receptors were obtained from a woman younger than 45 with Graves' ophthalmopathy.

This clonotype has ten or more counts. This chain uses TRBV30 with TRBJ1-1; D remains ambiguous. The CDR3 sequence is 13 residues long. Trimming took 4 bases from V and 2 from J, leaving 11 bases between them. Per the germline V gene, CDR1 is GTSNPN and CDR2 is SVGIG (reference sequence). CDR3 region: CAWKKGSNTEAFF. CDR3 nucleotide sequence: TGTGCCTGGAAGAAGGGTTCAAACACTGAAGCTTTCTTT.

The chain combines TRBV7-2 with TRBJ2-5, with D unclear. V shed 5 bases and J shed 5 bases, with 15 bases lying between them. The CDR3 runs 14 residues. Germline assignment: CDR1 SGHTA and CDR2 FQGNSA. The CDR3 DNA sequence: TGTGCCAGCAGCCCCCACATTGCTCGGGAGACCCAGTACTTC. Its protein product is CASSPHIARETQYF. The full variable domain, completed using reference TRBV7-2 and TRBJ2-5, is GAGVSQSPSNKVTEKGKDVELRCDPISGHTALYWYRQSLGQGLEFLIYFQGNSAPDKSGLPSDRFSAERTGGSVSTLTIQRTQQEDSAVYLCASSPHIARETQYFGPGTRLLVL.

The chain has TRBV12-5 and TRBJ2-7; TRBD2 agrees at 9 bases. With 7 bases clipped from V and 3 bases from J, the junction kept 4 bases outside the gene matches. Germline V gives CDR1 LGHNT, CDR2 FRNRAP. CDR3 size: 13 residues. This CDR3 reads CASARTSVYEQYF. The CDR3 DNA reads TGTGCTAGTGCCCGGACTAGCGTCTACGAGCAGTACTTC.

This clonotype was counted many times. The chain recombines TRBV19 with TRBJ1-1; D is ambiguous. The CDR3 has 13 residues. Germline V gene data show CDR1 as LNHDA and CDR2 as SQIVND (reference sequence). V lost 4 bases and J lost 0, with 6 bases in between. The DNA of the CDR3 is TGTGCCAGTAGTAGGGGTGTGAACACTGAAGCTTTCTTT. Residues: CASSRGVNTEAFF.

This clonotype showed up just a few times. The chain has TRBV12-5 and TRBJ1-5; TRBD1 might be the D (6 bases). V was clipped by 0 bases and J by 4 bases, with 16 bases between them. The CDR3 runs 17 residues. Germline CDR1 reads LGHNT; CDR2 reads FRNRAP. In DNA, the CDR3 is TGTGCTAGTGGTTTGGTCCTCGGACAGCAGGTAAATCAGCCCCAGCATTTT. Translating gives CASGLVLGQQVNQPQHF.

This chain links TRBV10-3 with TRBJ2-7, with TRBD2 matching 8 bases. The length of the CDR3 is 15 residues. J was trimmed by 6 bases and V by 0 bases; bases with no gene match: 7. Germline V gives CDR1 ENHRY, CDR2 SYGVKD. The DNA of the CDR3 is TGTGCCATCAGTGAGTCAGGCGAGGCGGGAGGCGAGCAGTACTTC. Translating gives CAISESGEAGGEQYF.

This clonotype was seen at least ten times. The chain carries TRBV12-3 or TRBV12-4 and TRBJ2-7; D possibly matches TRBD1 or TRBD2 (6 bases each). The ends were cut back, 3 bases at V and 6 bases at J, with 15 bases in the middle. CDR3 length: 14 residues. The CDR3 DNA sequence: TGTGCCAGCAGTTTCCTAGGCAGGGGAGGCGAGCAGTACTTC. Translating it yields CASSFLGRGGEQYF.

This clonotype was detected many times. V and J are TRBV6-2 or TRBV6-3 and TRBJ2-5; D ambiguous. Trimming pared 4 bases from V and 6 bases from J, leaving 9 bases between. Looked up from germline, CDR1 is MNHEY and CDR2 is SVGEGT. This CDR3 contains 12 residues. The CDR3 loop reads CASSFISQTQYF. The CDR3 bases are TGTGCCAGCAGTTTTATAAGTCAGACCCAGTACTTC.

This clonotype was counted ten times or more. The J gene is TRBJ2-4, the V gene TRBV6-5; D unclear. V lost 6 bases, J lost 0 bases, and 12 bases lay in between. The CDR3 has 15 residues. In germline, CDR1 is MNHEY, CDR2 SVGAGI. Here the CDR3 reads CASSLDLLAKNIQYF. The CDR3 DNA follows: TGTGCCAGCAGCTTGGACCTACTAGCCAAAAACATTCAGTACTTC.

This clonotype has a count of ten or more. This chain links TRBV11-2 with TRBJ1-3, with D uncertain. This CDR3 contains 12 residues. Germline V gene lookup returns CDR1 SGHAT and CDR2 FQNNGV. The germline V and J ends were trimmed by 4 bases and 7 bases, with 8 bases remaining between them. Written as DNA, the CDR3 is TGTGCCAGCAGCTCCCTCCCGAACACCATATATTTT. Its protein product is CASSSLPNTIYF.

This clonotype was found a few times. V is TRBV6-2 or TRBV6-3 and J is TRBJ1-1, with D unresolved. V was pared by 7 bases and J by 1 base, with 7 bases between. CDR1 and CDR2 (germline): MNHEY, SVGEGT. The CDR3 has 12 residues. The CDR3 spells CASISRNTEAFF. Written as DNA, the CDR3 is TGTGCCAGCATTTCAAGGAACACTGAAGCTTTCTTT.